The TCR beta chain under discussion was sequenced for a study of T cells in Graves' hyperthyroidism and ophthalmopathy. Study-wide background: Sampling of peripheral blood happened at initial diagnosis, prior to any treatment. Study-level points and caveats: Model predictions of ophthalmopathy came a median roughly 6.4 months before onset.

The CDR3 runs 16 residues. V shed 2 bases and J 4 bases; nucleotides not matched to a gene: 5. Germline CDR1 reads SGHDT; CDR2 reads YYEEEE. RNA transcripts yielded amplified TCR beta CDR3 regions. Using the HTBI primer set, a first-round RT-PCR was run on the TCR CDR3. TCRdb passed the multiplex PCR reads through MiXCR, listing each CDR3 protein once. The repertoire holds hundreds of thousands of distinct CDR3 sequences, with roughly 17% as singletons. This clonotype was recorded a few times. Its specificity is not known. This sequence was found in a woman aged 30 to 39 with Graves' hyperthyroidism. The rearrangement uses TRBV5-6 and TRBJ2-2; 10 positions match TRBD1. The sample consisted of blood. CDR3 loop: CASSFPTGGPTGELFF. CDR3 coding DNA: TGTGCCAGCAGCTTCCCGACAGGGGGCCCCACCGGGGAGCTGTTTTTT.